These T cell receptor beta chains were read from a single sample in a study of blood T cell repertoires in COVID-19. The data were produced by immunoSEQ multiplex PCR, yet TCRdb's version contains in-frame clones alone and is incomplete. The sample lists 100,000 or so clones, around 81% occurring once. The sequencing input was peripheral blood. The origin of the receptors is a man in his sixties with acute or convalescent COVID-19. Each CDR3 is given with its conserved first and last residue. The D gene is left open where the match is weak. Not all rows give a size; the values are once, few, many and, for expanded clones, a class.

v_gene	j_gene	d_gene	abundance	CDR3nt	CDR3aa
TRBV27	TRBJ2-3	TRBD2	NA	TGTGCCAGCAGTTTAACCCCGGGACTAGTTAGCACAGATACGCAGTATTTT	CASSLTPGLVSTDTQYF
TRBV25-1	TRBJ1-2	NA	few	TGTGCCAGCAGTAACACAGGGCTCTATGGCTACACCTTC	CASSNTGLYGYTF
TRBV28	TRBJ2-7	NA	few	TGTGCCAGCAGTTCCCAGGGGGAGGTTTTCTTC	CASSSQGEVFF
TRBV3-1/TRBV3-2	TRBJ2-1	TRBD2	NA	TGTGCCAGCAGCTCCCTAGCGGGTGGCAATGAGCAGTTCTTC	CASSSLAGGNEQFF
TRBV3-1/TRBV3-2	TRBJ1-5	TRBD1	few	TGTGCCAGCAGCCAAGGTTACTCCTCAGGGGGCAGGCAGCCCCAGCATTTT	CASSQGYSSGGRQPQHF
TRBV19	TRBJ1-1	NA	many	TGTGCCAGTAGTATAGAGGACAGTCGAAGGCTGAACACTGAAGCTTTCTTT	CASSIEDSRRLNTEAFF
TRBV6-1	TRBJ1-2	TRBD1	once	TGTGCCAGCAGTGAACAGGGGGCCCCGGGGGGCTATGGCTACACCTTC	CASSEQGAPGGYGYTF
TRBV4-3	TRBJ1-2	NA	NA	TGCGCCAGCAGCCAAGATCTGGGGGCAGTTCCTAACTATGGCTACACCTTC	CASSQDLGAVPNYGYTF
TRBV24-1	TRBJ1-5	NA	few	TGTGCCACCAGTGACCAGGGCCAGCCCCAGCATTTT	CATSDQGQPQHF
TRBV6-6	TRBJ2-1	TRBD2	few	TGTGCCAGCAGTAAGGGACTAGCGGGCGGCAATGAGCAGTTCTTC	CASSKGLAGGNEQFF
TRBV6-5	TRBJ1-2	TRBD1	many	TGTGCCAGCAGACCCTCCGGGACAGGTCACGATGGCTACACCTTC	CASRPSGTGHDGYTF
TRBV25-1	TRBJ1-6	TRBD1	NA	TGTGCCAGCAGTGGGTTGACAGGGAGTAATTCACCCCTCCACTTT	CASSGLTGSNSPLHF
TRBV5-1	TRBJ2-7	NA	NA	TGCGCCAGCAGCTTGAGGGGGAGAGATAACGAGCAGTACTTC	CASSLRGRDNEQYF
TRBV3-1/TRBV3-2	TRBJ2-5	TRBD1	once	TGTGCCAGCAGCCAAGAGACAGGGGGTTTAGAGACCCAGTACTTC	CASSQETGGLETQYF
TRBV19	TRBJ1-5	NA	NA	TGTGCCAGTAGTCTTCAAGGTTCGGAGGGCTATCAGCCCCAGCATTTT	CASSLQGSEGYQPQHF
TRBV30	TRBJ1-6	NA	NA	TGTGCCTGGAGTTTTACGAGCTCCTATAATTCACCCCTCCACTTT	CAWSFTSSYNSPLHF
TRBV7-2	TRBJ1-2	TRBD1	NA	TGTGCCAGCAGACTGAGAGGGCGGGACAGGGTATATGGCTACACCTTC	CASRLRGRDRVYGYTF
TRBV6-6	TRBJ2-7	TRBD1	NA	TGTGCCAGCTGGGACAGGGGCTCCTACGAGCAGTACTTC	CASWDRGSYEQYF
TRBV3-1/TRBV3-2	TRBJ1-6	NA	NA	TGTGCCAGCAGCCAAGTGTACAGGGATTCACCCCTCCACTTT	CASSQVYRDSPLHF
TRBV9	TRBJ2-2	TRBD2	NA	TGTGCCAGCAGCGTAAGCGGGAGGAACACCGGGGAGCTGTTTTTT	CASSVSGRNTGELFF
TRBV6-1	TRBJ2-5	NA	NA	TGTGCCAGCAGTGAACTTGTCGTCAGTTCGGAGACCCAGTACTTC	CASSELVVSSETQYF
TRBV27	TRBJ2-2	TRBD2	NA	TGTGCCAGCAATCAAGCGGGGGGGAACACCGGGGAGCTGTTTTTT	CASNQAGGNTGELFF
TRBV6-5	TRBJ2-5	TRBD2	NA	TGTGCCAGCAGTTACTCGGGACTAGCGGGGGACGAGACCCAGTACTTC	CASSYSGLAGDETQYF
TRBV5-1	TRBJ2-7	TRBD2	medium-sized	TGCGCCAGCAGCTTGGAGGGCTCACTAGCGGGGGACGAGCAGTACTTC	CASSLEGSLAGDEQYF
TRBV2	TRBJ1-2	NA	NA	TGTGCCAGTACAACAGGCCCTTATGGCTACACCTTC	CASTTGPYGYTF
TRBV6-5	TRBJ2-3	NA	NA	TGTGCCAGCAGAGCAAGAGGCACAGATACGCAGTATTTT	CASRARGTDTQYF
TRBV18	TRBJ1-1	NA	NA	TGTGCCAGCTCACCACCAGGGGGGGATGAAGCTTTCTTT	CASSPPGGDEAFF
TRBV5-1	TRBJ2-7	NA	NA	TGCGCCAGCAGCCCTGGAGGGACAGAGGCGGGCGAGCAGTACTTC	CASSPGGTEAGEQYF
TRBV4-1	TRBJ2-1	NA	medium-sized	TGCGCCAGCAGCCAACTCGACATGGTCTCCTACAATGAGCAGTTCTTC	CASSQLDMVSYNEQFF
TRBV5-6	TRBJ2-7	TRBD2	NA	TGTGCCAGCAGCTTACGGGGGGGCCCAGACGAGCAGTACTTC	CASSLRGGPDEQYF
TRBV6-2/TRBV6-3	TRBJ1-1	TRBD1	NA	TGTGCCAGCAGTTACGGACAGGTAAACACTGAAGCTTTCTTT	CASSYGQVNTEAFF
TRBV24-1	TRBJ1-5	NA	NA	TGTGCCACCAGTGGACAGTACAATCAGCCCCAGCATTTT	CATSGQYNQPQHF
TRBV3-1/TRBV3-2	TRBJ2-3	TRBD2	NA	TGTGCCAGCAGCTTGGGACTAGCGGGCAGAGATACGCAGTATTTT	CASSLGLAGRDTQYF
TRBV29-1	TRBJ2-2	NA	NA	TGCAGCGTGGCGGGCGTGATCCGCGGGGAGCTGTTTTTT	CSVAGVIRGELFF
TRBV7-9	TRBJ1-4	TRBD1	NA	TGTGCCAGCAGCTTAGCCGGGACAGGCTATGAAAAACTGTTTTTT	CASSLAGTGYEKLFF